The following is a T cell receptor beta chain sequence with its context. Its antigen remains unknown. The identical CDR3 is also encoded by other nucleotide sequences in the sample. The data stem from a study of cytomegalovirus exposure and HLA in healthy donors. Study details: A prior study identified 100 million to 130 million unique TCR beta sequences from around 180 million T cells.

Study-wide results and limits: Overall, around 150 TCR beta chains were annotated as cytomegalovirus-associated.

PCR involved 60 Vbeta and 13 Jbeta primers. Profiling relied on immunoSEQ multiplex PCR, and the TCRdb table lists in-frame clones only, not all of them. The data show around 150,000 clones, around nine tenths seen once. The sequence derives from a woman in her 30s in good health and CMV-seronegative. The sequenced material came from PBMCs.

The CDR3 sequence: CASSLGLNTEAFF. The CDR3 coding sequence is TGCGCCAGCAGCTTGGGACTTAACACTGAAGCTTTCTTT. The chain links TRBV5-1 to TRBJ1-1; D unresolved. V was clipped by 0 bases and J by 2 bases, with 5 bases between them. The CDR3 has 13 residues. Germline lookup yields CDR1 SGHRS and CDR2 YFSETQ.